This T cell receptor (beta chain) was obtained from a study of technical replicates of blood from a few donors. CDR3 length equals 16 residues. V dropped 6 bases and J dropped 6; count of bases not matched to a gene: 11. Germline CDR1 reads LGHNT; CDR2 reads FRNRAP. Sequencing used immunoSEQ multiplex PCR; TCRdb keeps in-frame clones, though not all of them. The data show about 56,000 clones, about 94% seen once. This TCR was recovered from a human donor in good health. Some clones in this sample may be carry-over from other donors' samples. The V and J genes are TRBV12-5 and TRBJ2-1, with 10 nucleotides matching TRBD2. The sample comprised PBMCs. The CDR3 DNA reads TGTGCTAGTGGGCCCGGGACTAGCGCAGTGGTCAATGAGCAGTTCTTC. Amino acids: CASGPGTSAVVNEQFF.